Each of the 22 T cell receptor beta chains below was sequenced from the same sample in a study of read filtering for tumor transcriptome and immune sequencing. This library used around 400 ng RNA and molecular barcoded adaptors spanning alpha/delta and beta/gamma chains. TCRdb used MiXCR to reprocess the reads, holding one entry per CDR3 protein. The sample lists 35,000 to 50,000 distinct CDR3 sequences, about 20% occurring once. Sample: a population of CD138-negative cells sorted from bone marrow. The receptors originated from a donor aged 40 or older with multiple myeloma.

This clonotype showed up many times. The J gene is TRBJ2-1, the V gene TRBV5-4; D not resolved. The V gene lost 0 bases and the J gene lost 5 bases, with 21 bases spanning the gap. The CDR3 consists of 18 residues. Germline loops: CDR1 SGHNT, CDR2 YYREEE (reference sequence). CDR3 sequence reads: CASSLAISSGVPNNEQFF. In DNA, the CDR3 is TGTGCCAGCAGCTTGGCGATTTCTAGTGGGGTTCCGAACAATGAGCAGTTCTTC.

CDR3 protein: CASSTGQSTDTQYF. DNA of the CDR3: TGCGCCAGCAGCACGGGACAGAGCACAGATACGCAGTATTTT. The rearrangement joins TRBV5-1 to TRBJ2-3, with 7 bases identical to TRBD1. There are 14 residues in the CDR3. From germline, CDR1 is SGHRS and CDR2 YFSETQ. V gave up 4 bases and J gave up 0 bases; unmatched junction bases: 2.

This clonotype was picked up many times. The chain combines TRBV14 with TRBJ2-5, with D tentatively TRBD1 (5 bases). V dropped 0 bases and J dropped 9 bases, with 8 bases sitting between them. From germline, CDR1 is SGHDN and CDR2 FVKESK. CDR3 length: 12 amino acids. Here the CDR3 DNA reads TGTGCCAGCAGCCAAGATGGACAAGCCCAGTACTTC. Protein sequence: CASSQDGQAQYF. The full variable domain, its missing parts supplied by reference TRBV14 and TRBJ2-5, is EAGVTQFPSHSVIEKGQTVTLRCDPISGHDNLYWYRRVMGKEIKFLLHFVKESKQDESGMPNNRFLAERTGGTYSTLKVQPAELEDSGVYFCASSQDGQAQYFGPGTRLLVL.

This clonotype occurred many times. V gene TRBV6-2 or TRBV6-3 combines with J gene TRBJ2-7, with TRBD1 matching over 9 bases. The CDR3 has 17 amino acids. The ends lost 2 bases at V and 1 base at J; junction bases unmatched: 9. Germline V gives CDR1 MNHEY, CDR2 SVGEGT. The CDR3 sequence is CASSYTAGTGISYEQYF. DNA of the CDR3: TGTGCCAGCAGTTACACGGCCGGGACAGGGATATCCTACGAGCAGTACTTC.

This chain uses TRBV23-1 with TRBJ2-1; 8 bases map to TRBD1. TRBV23-1 is known as an ORF, though its function is uncertain. The V segment lost 3 bases and the J segment 0 bases; nucleotides outside the gene matches: 10. CDR3 length: 18 amino acids. The CDR3 sequence: CASSHPLAGTGSYNEQFF. As DNA, the CDR3 is TGCGCCAGCAGTCATCCCCTTGCCGGGACAGGCTCCTACAATGAGCAGTTCTTC.

This clonotype was recorded a few times. The rearrangement uses TRBV19 and TRBJ2-2; 7 nucleotides match TRBD2. With V trimmed by 8 bases and J by 7 bases, 10 bases remained unmatched. The CDR3 has 14 amino acids. Germline assignment: CDR1 LNHDA and CDR2 SQIVND (reference sequence). The CDR3 sequence: CASQSGNAFGELFF. CDR3 coding DNA: TGTGCCAGTCAGAGCGGGAATGCGTTCGGGGAGCTGTTTTTT.

A remark on this clonotype: It is likely a read error, because the conserved phenylalanine at the end of the CDR3 is missing. The chain couples TRBV29-1 to TRBJ2-1, with D unresolved. Per germline, CDR1 SQVTM and CDR2 ANQGSEA. This CDR3 is built from 11 residues. V was clipped by 6 bases and J by 3 bases, with 6 bases between them. CDR3 nucleotide sequence: TGCAGCGTCCCCTACTACAATGAGCAGTTCCTC. It yields the protein CSVPYYNEQFL.

This clonotype came up many times. The gene calls are TRBV9 and TRBJ2-1; 11 nucleotides match TRBD2. The germline V gene encodes CDR1 SGDLS and CDR2 YYNGEE. The CDR3 contains 18 residues. V lost 0 bases, J lost 10 bases, and 15 bases stayed unmatched. The CDR3 sequence is CASSVAPRGVAGGGEQFF. The CDR3, as DNA: TGTGCCAGCAGCGTAGCCCCCAGGGGGGTAGCGGGAGGGGGAGAGCAGTTCTTC.

On this clonotype: A read error is likely, as this CDR3 ends without the conserved phenylalanine or tryptophan. It is unclear where the CDR3 begins or ends on the DNA, so no DNA is shown, and the CDR3 is as TCRdb lists it. This chain uses TRBV3-2 with TRBJ2-2; the table gives TRBD2 as D, unverified against the DNA. TRBV3-2 is given as a pseudogene. Counting both end residues, the CDR3 totals 18 amino acids. CDR3 sequence: CASSQVVEAGGRTGELFL.

In its sample, this clonotype was seen a few times. V is TRBV21-1 and J is TRBJ1-5. TRBV21-1 corresponds to a pseudogene. The CDR3 consists of 13 residues. CDR3 in amino acids: CASSSKGSQPQHF. In DNA, the CDR3 is TGTGCCAGCAGCAGTAAGGGATCCCAGCCCCAGCATTTT.

This clonotype was seen repeatedly, ten times or more. This chain connects TRBV5-4 to TRBJ2-1; TRBD1 or TRBD2 may be the D gene (5 bases each). The CDR3 runs 14 residues. V was trimmed by 1 base and J by 4 bases, leaving 9 bases between them. The germline gives CDR1 SGHNT, CDR2 YYREEE (reference sequence). The CDR3: CASSLRDLYNEQFF. The CDR3 coding sequence is TGTGCCAGCAGCTTGAGGGACCTTTACAATGAGCAGTTCTTC.

The chain uses TRBV30 and TRBJ2-7; D perhaps matches TRBD1 (5 bases). With 8 bases removed from V and 5 bases from J, the gap between germline ends came to 19 bases. Per the germline V gene, CDR1 is GTSNPN and CDR2 is SVGIG (reference sequence). The CDR3 totals 13 residues. CDR3 nucleotides: TGTGCCCGGATAAGACAGTGTGGCAACGAGCAGTACTTC. As protein: CARIRQCGNEQYF.

This clonotype was counted many times. The chain is built from TRBV4-1 and TRBJ2-1; 12 bases are shared with TRBD2. The V gene's germline CDR1 is MGHRA and CDR2 YSYEKL. V was pared by 1 base and J by 2 bases, with 6 bases of the junction left unmatched. CDR3 size: 18 residues. CDR3 sequence: CASSQGGASGRAYNEQFF. The CDR3 DNA reads TGCGCCAGCAGCCAAGGGGGAGCTAGCGGGAGGGCCTACAATGAGCAGTTCTTC.

As for this clonotype: A far bigger clonotype differs at one base, so this is likely a read error. The chain has TRBV11-3 and TRBJ2-5, with D possibly matching TRBD2 (5 bases). CDR3 length: 12 residues. The V end was cut by 7 bases, the J end by 9 bases, with 15 bases between. Germline values: CDR1 SGHNT, CDR2 YENEEA. The CDR3, as DNA: TGTGCCAGCACAGCGTTTCAGGAGGCCCAGTACTTC. Translation gives CASTAFQEAQYF.

With respect to this clonotype: This is likely an artifact of a read error, given a far larger clone one base away. The CDR3 does not end in the conserved phenylalanine or tryptophan, so this is likely a read error. The V gene is TRBV7-2, the J gene TRBJ2-1, with 7 bases identical to TRBD2. Germline V gene sequence: CDR1 SGHTA, CDR2 FQGNSA. The CDR3 consists of 13 residues. V was pared by 4 bases and J by 5 bases, with 2 bases of the junction left unmatched. In DNA, the CDR3 is TGTGCCAGCAGCTCAGCGGGAAACAATGAGCAGTTCCTC. Its protein product is CASSSAGNNEQFL.

This clonotype was detected ten times or more. V is TRBV6-1 and J is TRBJ2-5; no firm D call. V was pared by 4 bases and J by 7 bases, with 22 bases between. This CDR3 is 16 amino acids long. Germline V gene lookup returns CDR1 MNHNS and CDR2 SASEGT. DNA for the CDR3: TGTGCCAGCAGTGCCACCCTCCTGGGCTCTGGGTCGACCCAGTACTTC. Protein product: CASSATLLGSGSTQYF.

This clonotype occurred many times. V usage is TRBV7-9 and J usage is TRBJ2-1; D is uncertain. Trimming shortened V by 2 bases and J by 4 bases, and 9 bases separated the two germline ends. The germline CDR1 and CDR2 sequences are SEHNR and FQNEAQ (reference sequence). The CDR3 consists of 14 residues. CDR3: CASSLLGGYNEQFF. CDR3 nucleotides: TGTGCCAGCAGCTTACTTGGCGGATACAATGAGCAGTTCTTC. Full variable domain (missing parts from reference TRBV7-9 and TRBJ2-1): DTGVSQNPRHKITKRGQNVTFRCDPISEHNRLYWYRQTLGQGPEFLTYFQNEAQLEKSRLLSDRFSAERPKGSFSTLEIQRTEQGDSAMYLCASSLLGGYNEQFFGPGTRLTVL.

This clonotype has ten or more counts. V is TRBV12-3 or TRBV12-4 and J is TRBJ2-7; maybe TRBD1 (6 bases). V lost 7 bases and J 4 bases, leaving 11 bases between the germline ends. The CDR3 has 12 residues. As DNA, the CDR3 is TGTGCCAGCAACCTAGGGGGTTACGAGCAGTACTTC. Translated: CASNLGGYEQYF.

The sample holds many counts of this clonotype. V and J are TRBV6-2 or TRBV6-3 and TRBJ2-1; D possibly corresponds to TRBD2 (5 bases). Trimming took 6 bases from V and 9 from J, leaving 12 bases between them. The CDR3 is 12 residues long. The V gene's germline CDR1 is MNHEY and CDR2 SVGEGT. CDR3 sequence: CASRWNRGEQFF. The CDR3 DNA follows: TGTGCCAGCAGGTGGAATCGGGGTGAGCAGTTCTTC.

Many counts were recorded for this clonotype. The chain links TRBV5-1 to TRBJ2-5; TRBD2 agrees at 12 bases. The germline CDR1 and CDR2 sequences are SGHRS and YFSETQ. The CDR3 extends over 16 amino acids. The V and J ends lost 1 base and 3 bases, in that order; junction bases with no gene match: 4. The CDR3 nucleotides read TGCGCCAGCAGCTTGTTGTCTAGCGGGAGGGAAGAGACCCAGTACTTC. Translating gives CASSLLSSGREETQYF.

This clonotype was counted ten times or more. This chain uses TRBV20-1 with TRBJ1-1, with 10 nucleotides matching TRBD1. Germline CDR1 is DFQATT and CDR2 is SNEGSKA (reference sequence). V was pared by 3 bases and J by 3 bases, with 7 bases of the junction left unmatched. The CDR3 length is 15 residues. The CDR3 protein is CSASPDRGLHTEAFF. The CDR3 bases are TGCAGTGCTAGCCCCGACAGGGGGCTTCACACTGAAGCTTTCTTT.

There are many counts of this clonotype. The chain uses TRBV7-2 and TRBJ2-3; D tentatively reads TRBD1 or TRBD2 (5 bases each). Germline lookup yields CDR1 SGHTA and CDR2 FQGNSA. With 5 bases removed from V and 1 base from J, the gap between germline ends came to 10 bases. The CDR3 totals 14 residues. The CDR3 loop is CASSPGRGTDTQYF. DNA of the CDR3: TGTGCCAGCAGCCCAGGGAGAGGCACAGATACGCAGTATTTT.